Sequencing of this T cell receptor (beta chain) was carried out in a study of technical replicates of blood from a few donors. This clone has only one observation. Between the trimmed V and J ends, which lost 3 bases and 10 bases, there was a span of 10 bases. The CDR3 length is 12 residues. The germline V gene encodes CDR1 GTSNPN and CDR2 SVGIG (reference sequence). Measured with immunoSEQ multiplex PCR; TCRdb has only the in-frame clones, and not every one. The sample consists of approximately 100,000 clones, approximately 95% of them appearing once. The chain carries TRBV30 and TRBJ1-6; D is unresolved. The receptor was isolated from a human donor in good health. The sequenced sample consisted of T cells isolated from PBMCs. CDR3 region: CAWRAGESPLHF. Written as DNA, the CDR3 is TGTGCCTGGAGAGCCGGAGAATCACCCCTCCACTTT.